This T cell receptor beta chain was documented in a study of PD-1 blockade in classical Hodgkin lymphoma. Points from the study as a whole: There remain no defined causes for the repertoire differences, which possibly reflect disease activity or prior therapy. The study reported lower baseline TCR diversity in newly diagnosed patients than in healthy donors.

Worth noting for this clone: Its antigen is undetermined.

The time point was: newly diagnosed, previously untreated cHL patient sample. It was by magnetic negative selection that CD4+ T cells were purified from thawed PBMCs. Comparison came from newly diagnosed, untreated classical Hodgkin lymphoma PBMCs. Trimming pared 4 bases from V and 3 bases from J, leaving 10 bases between. This CDR3 contains 14 residues. From germline, CDR1 is MNHNS and CDR2 SASEGT. Data came from immunoSEQ multiplex PCR; TCRdb stores just in-frame clones and leaves some out. The sample holds almost 20,000 clones; about 80% are singletons and the top ten take less than 1.5%. The TCR comes from a human donor with classical Hodgkin lymphoma. The chain recombines TRBV6-1 with TRBJ1-5; tentatively, D is TRBD1 (5 bases). The source material was CD4+ T cells from blood. The DNA of the CDR3 is TGTGCCAGCAGTGGACAGCACCCCAATCAGCCCCAGCATTTT. Protein product: CASSGQHPNQPQHF.